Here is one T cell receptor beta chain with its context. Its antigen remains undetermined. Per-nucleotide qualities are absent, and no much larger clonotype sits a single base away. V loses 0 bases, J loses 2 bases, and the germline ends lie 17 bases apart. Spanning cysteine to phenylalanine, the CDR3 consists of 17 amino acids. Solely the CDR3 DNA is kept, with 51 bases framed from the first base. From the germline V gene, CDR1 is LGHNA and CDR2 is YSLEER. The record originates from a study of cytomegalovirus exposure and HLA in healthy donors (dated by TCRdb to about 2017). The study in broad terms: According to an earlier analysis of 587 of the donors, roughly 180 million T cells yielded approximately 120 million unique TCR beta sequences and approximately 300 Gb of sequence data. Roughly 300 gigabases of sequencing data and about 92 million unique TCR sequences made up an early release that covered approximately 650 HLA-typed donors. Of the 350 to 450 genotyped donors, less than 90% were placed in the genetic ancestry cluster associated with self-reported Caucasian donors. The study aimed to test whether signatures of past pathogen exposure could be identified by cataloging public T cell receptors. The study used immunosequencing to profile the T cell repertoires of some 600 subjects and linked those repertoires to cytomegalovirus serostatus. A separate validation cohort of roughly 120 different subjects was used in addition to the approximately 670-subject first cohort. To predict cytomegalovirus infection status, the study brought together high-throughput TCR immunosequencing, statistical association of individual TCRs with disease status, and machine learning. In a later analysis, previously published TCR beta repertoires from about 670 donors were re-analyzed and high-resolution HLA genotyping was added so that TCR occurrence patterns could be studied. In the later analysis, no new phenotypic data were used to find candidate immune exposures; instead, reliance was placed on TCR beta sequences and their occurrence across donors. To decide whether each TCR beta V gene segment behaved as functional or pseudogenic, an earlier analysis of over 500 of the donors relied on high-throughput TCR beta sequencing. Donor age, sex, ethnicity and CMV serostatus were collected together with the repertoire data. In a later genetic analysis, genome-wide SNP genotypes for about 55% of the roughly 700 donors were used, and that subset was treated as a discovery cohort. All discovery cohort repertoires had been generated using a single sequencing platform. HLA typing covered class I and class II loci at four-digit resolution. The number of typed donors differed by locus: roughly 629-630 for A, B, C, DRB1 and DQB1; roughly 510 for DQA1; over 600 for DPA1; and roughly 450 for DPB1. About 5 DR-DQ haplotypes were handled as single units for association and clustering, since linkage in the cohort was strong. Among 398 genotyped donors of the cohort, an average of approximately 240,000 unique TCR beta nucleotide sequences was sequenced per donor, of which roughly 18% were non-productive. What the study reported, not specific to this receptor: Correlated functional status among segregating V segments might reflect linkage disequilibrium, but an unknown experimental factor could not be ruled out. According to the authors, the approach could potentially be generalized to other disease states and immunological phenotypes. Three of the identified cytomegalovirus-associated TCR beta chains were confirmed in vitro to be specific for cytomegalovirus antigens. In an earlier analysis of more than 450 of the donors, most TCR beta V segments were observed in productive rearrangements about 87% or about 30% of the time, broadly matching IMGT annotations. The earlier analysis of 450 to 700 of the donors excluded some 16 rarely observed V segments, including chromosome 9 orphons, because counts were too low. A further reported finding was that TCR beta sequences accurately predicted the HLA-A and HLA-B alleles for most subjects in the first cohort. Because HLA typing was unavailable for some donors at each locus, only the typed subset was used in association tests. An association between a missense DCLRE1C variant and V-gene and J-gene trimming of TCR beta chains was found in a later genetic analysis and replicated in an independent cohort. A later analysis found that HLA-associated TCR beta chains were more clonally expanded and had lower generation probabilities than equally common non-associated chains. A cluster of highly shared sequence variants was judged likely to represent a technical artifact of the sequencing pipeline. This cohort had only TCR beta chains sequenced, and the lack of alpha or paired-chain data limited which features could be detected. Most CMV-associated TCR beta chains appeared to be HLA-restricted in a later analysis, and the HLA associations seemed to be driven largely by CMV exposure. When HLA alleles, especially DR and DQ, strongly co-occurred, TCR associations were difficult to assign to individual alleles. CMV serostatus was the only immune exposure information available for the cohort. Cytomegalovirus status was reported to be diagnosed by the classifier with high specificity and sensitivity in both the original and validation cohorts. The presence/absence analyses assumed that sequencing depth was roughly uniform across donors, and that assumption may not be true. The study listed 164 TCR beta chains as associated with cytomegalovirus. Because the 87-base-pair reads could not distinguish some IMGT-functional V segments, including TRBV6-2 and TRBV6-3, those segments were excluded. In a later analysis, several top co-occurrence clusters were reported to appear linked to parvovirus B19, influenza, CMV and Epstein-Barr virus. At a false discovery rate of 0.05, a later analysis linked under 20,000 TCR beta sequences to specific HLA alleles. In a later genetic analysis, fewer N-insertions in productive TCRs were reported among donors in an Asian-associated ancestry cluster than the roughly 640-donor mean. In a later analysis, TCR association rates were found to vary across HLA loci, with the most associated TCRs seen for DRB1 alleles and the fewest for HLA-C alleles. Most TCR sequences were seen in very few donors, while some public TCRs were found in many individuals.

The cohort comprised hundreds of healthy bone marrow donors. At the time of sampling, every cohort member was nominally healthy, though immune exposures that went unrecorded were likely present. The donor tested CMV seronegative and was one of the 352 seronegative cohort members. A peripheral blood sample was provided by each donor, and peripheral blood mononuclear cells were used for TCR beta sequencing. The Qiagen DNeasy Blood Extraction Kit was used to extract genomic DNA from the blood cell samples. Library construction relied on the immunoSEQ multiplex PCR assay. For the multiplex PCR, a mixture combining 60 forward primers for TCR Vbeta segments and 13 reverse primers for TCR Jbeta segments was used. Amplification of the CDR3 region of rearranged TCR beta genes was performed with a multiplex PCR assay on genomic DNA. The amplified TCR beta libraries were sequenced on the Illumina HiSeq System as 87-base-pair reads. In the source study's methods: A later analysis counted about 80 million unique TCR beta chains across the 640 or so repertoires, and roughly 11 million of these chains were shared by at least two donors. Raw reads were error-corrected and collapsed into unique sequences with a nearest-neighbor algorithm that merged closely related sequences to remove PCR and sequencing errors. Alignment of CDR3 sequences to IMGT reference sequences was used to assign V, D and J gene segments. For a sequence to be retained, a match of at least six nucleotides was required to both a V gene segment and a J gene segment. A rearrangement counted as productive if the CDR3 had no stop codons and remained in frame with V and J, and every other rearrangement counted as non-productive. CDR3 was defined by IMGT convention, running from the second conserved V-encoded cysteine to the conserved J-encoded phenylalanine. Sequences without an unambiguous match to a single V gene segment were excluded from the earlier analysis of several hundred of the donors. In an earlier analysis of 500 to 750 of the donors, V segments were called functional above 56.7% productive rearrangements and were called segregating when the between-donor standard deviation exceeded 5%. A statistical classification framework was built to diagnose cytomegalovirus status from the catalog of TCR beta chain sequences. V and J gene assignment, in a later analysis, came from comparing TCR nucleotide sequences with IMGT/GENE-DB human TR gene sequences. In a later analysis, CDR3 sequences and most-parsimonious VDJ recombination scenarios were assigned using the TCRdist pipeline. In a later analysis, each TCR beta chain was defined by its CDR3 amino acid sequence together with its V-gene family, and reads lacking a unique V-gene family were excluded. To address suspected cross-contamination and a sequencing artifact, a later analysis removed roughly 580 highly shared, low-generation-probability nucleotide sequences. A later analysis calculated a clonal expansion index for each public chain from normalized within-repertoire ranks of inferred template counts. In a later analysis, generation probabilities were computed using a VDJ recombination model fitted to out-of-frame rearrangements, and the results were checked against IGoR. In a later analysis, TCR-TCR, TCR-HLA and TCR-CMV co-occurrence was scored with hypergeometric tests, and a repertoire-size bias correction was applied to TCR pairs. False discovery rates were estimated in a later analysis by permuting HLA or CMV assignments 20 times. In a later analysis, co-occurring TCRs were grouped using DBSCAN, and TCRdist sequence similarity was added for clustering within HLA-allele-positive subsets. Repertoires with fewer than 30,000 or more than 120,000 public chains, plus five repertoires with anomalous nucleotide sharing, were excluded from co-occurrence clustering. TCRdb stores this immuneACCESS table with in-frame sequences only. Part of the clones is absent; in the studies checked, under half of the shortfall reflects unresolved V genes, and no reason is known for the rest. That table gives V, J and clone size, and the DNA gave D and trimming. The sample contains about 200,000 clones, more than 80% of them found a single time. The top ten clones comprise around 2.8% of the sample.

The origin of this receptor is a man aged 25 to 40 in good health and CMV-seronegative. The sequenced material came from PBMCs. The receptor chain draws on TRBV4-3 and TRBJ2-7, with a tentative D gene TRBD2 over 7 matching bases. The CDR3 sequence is CASSQDVMGGAPYEQYF. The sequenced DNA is TGCGCCAGCAGCCAAGATGTAATGGGGGGGGCGCCCTACGAGCAGTACTTC.